The 26 T cell receptor beta chains listed next were all sequenced from one sample in a study of tumor-infiltrating lymphocytes in localized non-small cell lung cancer. Profiling relied on immunoSEQ multiplex PCR, and the TCRdb table lists in-frame clones only, not all of them. The sample records around 15,000 clones, under 75% being singletons. The sequenced sample consisted of lung tumor tissue. The source of these receptors is a human donor with non-small cell lung cancer.

The V gene is TRBV30, the J gene TRBJ1-1, with D perhaps matching TRBD1 (6 bases). The CDR3 is 12 residues long. V gave up 5 bases and J gave up 0 bases, with 7 bases separating them. Germline-derived CDR1 and CDR2 are GTSNPN and SVGIG (reference sequence). CDR3 loop: CAWGQMNTEAFF. For the CDR3, the DNA is TGTGCCTGGGGACAGATGAACACTGAAGCTTTCTTT.

V gene TRBV6-5 combines with J gene TRBJ2-1; no reliable D call. The CDR3 consists of 10 residues. Germline values: CDR1 MNHEY, CDR2 SVGAGI. V was pared by 2 bases and J by 7 bases, with 0 bases between. CDR3 in amino acids: CASSYNEQFF. The CDR3 DNA reads as TGTGCCAGCAGTTACAATGAGCAGTTCTTC.

As regards this clone: Other DNA sequences in this sample translate to the same CDR3. This chain uses TRBV6-5 with TRBJ1-5; no firm D call. CDR1 is MNHEY and CDR2 is SVGAGI in the germline V gene. The length of the CDR3 is 14 residues. V was shortened by 0 bases and J by 6 bases, with 9 bases between the two germline ends. CDR3 amino acids: CASSYSLGTQPQHF. In DNA form, the CDR3 reads TGTGCCAGCAGTTACTCGTTGGGCACTCAGCCCCAGCATTTT.

The CDR3 bases are TGTGCCAGCAGCTTCGTGGAGTCCCAAGAGACCCAGTACTTC. Its translation is CASSFVESQETQYF. The chain has TRBV7-2 and TRBJ2-5; D not resolved. The germline CDR1 and CDR2 sequences are SGHTA and FQGNSA. V dropped 3 bases and J dropped 1 base, with 9 bases sitting between them. CDR3 length equals 14 residues.

The V gene is TRBV29-1, the J gene TRBJ2-7; no clear D gene. Deletions cut 5 bases from V and 3 bases from J, with 5 bases between. The CDR3 extends over 10 amino acids. Germline lookup yields CDR1 SQVTM and CDR2 ANQGSEA. This chain's CDR3 is CSVRGYEQYF. CDR3 coding DNA: TGCAGCGTTCGCGGCTACGAGCAGTACTTC.

This clone was detected a few times. The J gene is TRBJ2-7, the V gene TRBV13; TRBD1 matches 9 bases. V dropped 3 bases and J dropped 1; count of bases not matched to a gene: 4. CDR1 is PRHDT and CDR2 is FYEKMQ in the germline V gene (reference sequence). The CDR3 covers 15 residues. In nucleotides, the CDR3 is TGTGCCAGCAGCTTTTTACAGGGGGCATCCTACGAGCAGTACTTC. It specifies CASSFLQGASYEQYF.

This chain joins TRBV28 and TRBJ1-1; TRBD1 matches 10 bases. V lost 6 bases, J lost 11 bases, and 15 bases stayed unmatched. The CDR3 length is 15 residues. CDR1 and CDR2 from the germline V gene are MDHEN and SYDVKM. The CDR3 nucleotides read TGTGCCAGCAGCTTACCCGGGACAGGGGCCCGCTGGGCTTTCTTT. Its protein product is CASSLPGTGARWAFF.

The CDR3 region is CASSTVSTDTQYF. CDR3 DNA: TGTGCCAGCTCAACCGTCTCGACAGATACGCAGTATTTT. The genes are TRBV18 and TRBJ2-3; D unresolved. Germline V lookup: CDR1 KGHSH, CDR2 LQKENI. This CDR3 is 13 amino acids long. The germline V and J ends were trimmed by 5 bases and 3 bases, with 9 bases remaining between them.

The rearrangement uses TRBV18 and TRBJ2-3; the match to TRBD2 covers 7 bases. CDR1 and CDR2 (germline): KGHSH, LQKENI. The trim removed 4 bases at V and 0 bases at J, leaving 10 bases unmatched. The CDR3 totals 17 residues. CDR3: CASSQVGAGTSTDTQYF. In DNA form, the CDR3 reads TGTGCCAGCTCACAAGTTGGAGCGGGAACTAGCACAGATACGCAGTATTTT.

The chain employs TRBV5-1 and TRBJ2-7, with a possible D match to TRBD1 (7 bases). Germline V CDR1 and CDR2: SGHRS, YFSETQ. Trimming took 1 base from V and 2 from J, leaving 16 bases between them. The CDR3 has 16 amino acids. The CDR3 DNA is TGCGCCAGCAGCTTGTACGGCAGGGGGGTTACCTACGAGCAGTACTTC. Translation: CASSLYGRGVTYEQYF. Filled out from reference TRBV5-1 and TRBJ2-7, the complete variable domain reads KAGVTQTPRYLIKTRGQQVTLSCSPISGHRSVSWYQQTPGQGLQFLFEYFSETQRNKGNFPGRFSGRQFSNSRSEMNVSTLELGDSALYLCASSLYGRGVTYEQYFGPGTRLTVT.

J is TRBJ2-3 and V is TRBV30, with 7 bases identical to TRBD1. CDR3 size: 14 residues. V lost 4 bases to trimming and J lost 0 bases; unmatched junction nucleotides: 4. Germline CDR1 reads GTSNPN; CDR2 reads SVGIG (reference sequence). CDR3: CAWTRQGSTDTQYF. In nucleotides, the CDR3 is TGTGCCTGGACCCGACAGGGAAGCACAGATACGCAGTATTTT.

The chain links TRBV10-3 to TRBJ1-3, with TRBD1 matching over 10 bases. J lost 1 base, V lost 6 bases, and 9 bases had no gene match. Germline CDR1 is ENHRY and CDR2 is SYGVKD. This CDR3 has 17 amino acids. CDR3: CAISLTGGLSSGNTIYF. The CDR3 DNA reads TGTGCCATCAGCTTGACAGGGGGCTTGTCTTCTGGAAACACCATATATTTT.

The chain joins TRBV30 to TRBJ2-1; no definite D call. The CDR3 is made up of 14 amino acids. The germline V and J ends were trimmed by 2 bases and 4 bases, with 12 bases remaining between them. Germline values: CDR1 GTSNPN, CDR2 SVGIG (reference sequence). CDR3 DNA sequence: TGTGCCTGGAGTACCCCCCCTGGGTACAATGAGCAGTTCTTC. This gives the protein CAWSTPPGYNEQFF.

A remark on this clone: One junction end does not reproduce the germline sequence, and a read error may be involved. The rearrangement uses TRBV7-7 and TRBJ2-7; a weak D match, TRBD1 (5 bases). Per germline, CDR1 SSHAT and CDR2 FNYEAQ (reference sequence). This CDR3 contains 15 residues. CDR3: CASSLRVGLNYEQYF. For the CDR3, the DNA is TGTGCTAGCAGCTTAAGGGTGGGGCTAAACTACGAGCAGTACTTC.

This rearrangement joins TRBV7-9 to TRBJ1-2; D is undetermined. Trimming cost V 5 bases and J 4 bases, with 8 bases left between them. The CDR3 runs 12 residues. From germline, CDR1 is SEHNR and CDR2 FQNEAQ (reference sequence). The CDR3 DNA reads as TGTGCCAGCAGCCAGGCGACCTATGGCTACACCTTC. Amino acid sequence: CASSQATYGYTF.

This chain connects TRBV4-1 to TRBJ2-1; D is perhaps TRBD1 (5 bases). The CDR3 length is 14 residues. The germline V and J ends were trimmed by 7 bases and 1 base, with 11 bases remaining between them. Germline V CDR1 and CDR2: MGHRA, YSYEKL. CDR3 bases: TGCGCCAGCACTAAGGGGTCTTCCTACAATGAGCAGTTCTTC. Translation gives CASTKGSSYNEQFF.

This clone showed up just a few times. The CDR3 spells CASSPRDRGNQPQHF. The DNA of the CDR3 is TGCGCCAGCAGTCCGCGGGACAGGGGGAATCAGCCCCAGCATTTT. V is TRBV23-1 and J is TRBJ1-5; TRBD1 matches 11 bases. TRBV23-1 is identified as an open reading frame with a role that is uncertain. V trimming: 4 bases; J trimming: 4 bases; junction bases outside the gene matches: 3. There are 15 residues in the CDR3.

This clone appeared once. The chain joins TRBV7-2 to TRBJ2-1; 13 bases align to TRBD2. The CDR3 sequence is 19 residues long. CDR1 and CDR2 from the germline V gene are SGHTA and FQGNSA. Trimming removed 1 base from V and 0 bases from J; junction bases left unmatched: 6. DNA for the CDR3: TGTGCCAGCAGCTTAGGAGGGACTAGCGGGGCGGGCTCCTACAATGAGCAGTTCTTC. Its protein is CASSLGGTSGAGSYNEQFF.

In its sample, this clone was seen a few times. The chain joins TRBV9 to TRBJ2-1; 14 positions agree with TRBD2. Unmatched junction bases numbered 6, after V lost 3 bases and J lost 13 bases. The V gene's germline CDR1 is SGDLS and CDR2 YYNGEE. The CDR3 totals 14 residues. The CDR3 sequence: CASSGGLAGGPQFF. DNA for the CDR3: TGTGCCAGCAGCGGAGGACTAGCGGGAGGCCCCCAGTTCTTC.

CDR3 sequence: CAISDGAKGEETQYF. CDR3 DNA: TGTGCCATCAGTGATGGCGCAAAAGGGGAAGAGACCCAGTACTTC. V and J are TRBV10-3 and TRBJ2-5; a possible D gene is TRBD1 (5 bases). Germline CDR1 and CDR2: ENHRY and SYGVKD. V lost 3 bases and J 3 bases, leaving 14 bases between the germline ends. The CDR3 has 15 amino acids.

This clone turned up a few times. V usage is TRBV11-2 and J usage is TRBJ2-1, with 7 bases lining up with TRBD1. The CDR3 is made up of 13 amino acids. The V and J ends lost 5 bases and 5 bases, in that order; junction bases with no gene match: 3. The germline gives CDR1 SGHAT, CDR2 FQNNGV. CDR3 region: CASSPDRDNEQFF. CDR3 sequence (DNA): TGTGCCAGCAGCCCCGACAGGGACAATGAGCAGTTCTTC.

This chain links TRBV18 with TRBJ2-5, with D possibly being TRBD1 (6 bases). The CDR3 consists of 15 residues. Germline-derived CDR1 and CDR2 are KGHSH and LQKENI. V dropped 4 bases and J dropped 0 bases, with 12 bases sitting between them. CDR3 sequence (DNA): TGTGCCAGCTCACGCTGGACAGATTACCAAGAGACCCAGTACTTC. Residues: CASSRWTDYQETQYF. Full variable domain (outside the CDR3, taken from reference TRBV18 and TRBJ2-5): NAGVMQNPRHLVRRRGQEARLRCSPMKGHSHVYWYRQLPEEGLKFMVYLQKENIIDESGMPKERFSAEFPKEGPSILRIQQVVRGDSAAYFCASSRWTDYQETQYFGPGTRLLVL.

This clone turned up a few times. The V and J genes are TRBV7-9 and TRBJ1-3, with TRBD1 matching over 9 bases. Germline CDR1 is SEHNR and CDR2 is FQNEAQ (reference sequence). The CDR3 totals 15 residues. V lost 5 bases and J lost 3; bases outside the gene matches: 5. The CDR3 region is CASSLQGAIGNTIYF. The CDR3 region has the DNA TGTGCCAGCAGCCTACAGGGGGCGATTGGAAACACCATATATTTT.

This clone turned up a few times. This sequence joins TRBV27 and TRBJ2-2, with D perhaps TRBD1 (6 bases). The V and J ends lost 2 bases and 2 bases respectively, with 12 bases between them. The CDR3 has 16 amino acids. CDR1 MNHEY and CDR2 SMNVEV come from the germline V gene (reference sequence). The CDR3 DNA sequence: TGTGCCAGCAGTTTAGTTGGGACACTAAACACCGGGGAGCTGTTTTTT. It codes for CASSLVGTLNTGELFF.

This sequence joins TRBV18 and TRBJ2-1; no reliable D call. This CDR3 is 16 amino acids long. The germline V gene has CDR1 KGHSH and CDR2 LQKENI. Trimming took 2 bases from V and 8 from J, leaving 19 bases between them. The CDR3 DNA sequence: TGTGCCAGCTCACCAGCCGGCTCCAGCTTTGACCATGAGCAGTTCTTC. Its protein is CASSPAGSSFDHEQFF.

The chain is built from TRBV5-1 and TRBJ1-6; D gene uncertain. Trimming took off 3 bases at V and 0 bases at J, with 4 bases between the two ends. The germline CDR1 and CDR2 sequences are SGHRS and YFSETQ. This CDR3 comprises 14 residues. The CDR3 nucleotides read TGCGCCAGCAGCTCAAGCTCCTATAATTCACCCCTCCACTTT. Its translation: CASSSSSYNSPLHF.